This T cell receptor beta chain was profiled in a study of Ad26.COV2.S vaccination and SARS-CoV-2 variants. As for the study in general: Intramuscularly, Ad26.COV2.S was given either once or twice, 56 days apart. Broader study findings: Responses of T cells in total may have been underestimated by the TCR breadth and depth analyses.

The treatment was: 15 to 20 received Ad26.COV2.S at low or high dose, single or two shots; 5 received placebo; per-sample allocation not given. Sampling was done on day 63 after the first vaccine or placebo injection. The donor was a Boston adult aged 18-55 years. Comments on this clone: Its matching antigen is unknown. Different DNA sequences within this sample yield the same CDR3.

The V gene's germline CDR1 is LGHDT and CDR2 YNNKEL (reference sequence). The CDR3 totals 12 residues. Trimming stripped 1 base from V and 2 bases from J, with 2 bases between. Only in-frame clones appear in the TCRdb table, and some are missing; sequencing was by immunoSEQ multiplex PCR. The data contain more than 300,000 clones, around 88% of them singletons. The specimen was peripheral blood, collected in a trial of Ad26.COV2.S vaccine versus placebo. The gene calls are TRBV3-1 (or the pseudogene TRBV3-2) and TRBJ1-1; D gene unclear. The TCR comes from a person between 18 and 65 years old who received the Ad26.COV2.S COVID-19 vaccine or a placebo. This CDR3 is CASSQGNTEAFF. For the CDR3, the DNA is TGTGCCAGCAGCCAAGGTAACACTGAAGCTTTCTTT.